This T cell receptor beta chain is drawn from a study of response to subunit inactivated influenza vaccine. Study-wide findings and caveats: A suggestion made by the authors is that each seasonal influenza vaccination recruits few new T cells.

The CDR3 consists of 14 residues. V lost 1 base and J lost 7, with 13 bases in between. With regard to this clonotype: Its antigen is undetermined.

MiXCR, applied by TCRdb to the RT-PCR reads, yields one record per CDR3 protein. This sample has under 800,000 distinct CDR3 sequences; around 14% occur once, and the top ten carry 6.5% to 8.5%. The rearrangement links TRBV12-3 or TRBV12-4 to TRBJ1-2; tentatively, D is TRBD1 (5 bases). Sequenced here: PBMCs from blood, sampled about 14 days before vaccination. The receptor was isolated from a man aged 45-65 years who received an inactivated influenza vaccine. The CDR3 region is CASSLETGGGGYTF. The CDR3 nucleotides are TGTGCCAGCAGTTTAGAAACAGGAGGTGGTGGCTACACCTTC.